This TCR beta chain comes out of a study of blood T cell repertoires in COVID-19. In the study overall: In each case, the material was cDNA or gDNA derived from T cells, B-cell-depleted T cells, or PBMCs.

The study drew participants aged about 18 to 89 years from some 23 US areas. Participants' reported clinical history set cohort assignment. Original processing methods: Reference gene primers were amplified, and this amplification served to estimate nucleated cell counts. Clones were read by immunoSEQ multiplex PCR, and TCRdb kept only the in-frame ones, dropping some. The DNA was the basis for D and trimming; V, J and clone size are from that table. The table has approximately 210,000 clones, roughly 79% seen once. The TCR was taken from a woman between 50 and 59 years old with acute COVID-19. The source material was PBMCs or T cells enriched from blood (not recorded which).

The CDR3 sequence is CASSSGGRGNTEAFF. The CDR3 coding sequence is TGTGCCAGCAGTTCAGGCGGCAGGGGGAACACTGAAGCTTTCTTT. The chain links TRBV7-9 to TRBJ1-1; a weak D match, TRBD1 (6 bases). This CDR3 is 15 amino acids long. V was trimmed by 6 bases and J by 1 base, leaving 15 bases between them. Germline CDR1 SEHNR, CDR2 FQNEAQ (reference sequence).